Below, 5 T cell receptor beta chains from the same sample are listed, as sequenced in a study of T cell responses to AZD1222 COVID-19 vaccine (dated by TCRdb to the early 2020s). Library creation used the immunoSEQ multiplex PCR assay. TCRdb took this table from immuneACCESS and kept in-frame rearrangements with V and J called. Such tables lack part of the clones; where checked against another copy, unresolved V genes explain under half of the gap, and the rest is unexplained. Across this sample there are over 65,000 clones, with 85% to 90% seen only once. The ten largest make up around 7.7% of the sample. This specimen's time point label, per the study, means: baseline before first vaccination. This specimen was peripheral blood, taken on day 0 of AZD1222 vaccination. The receptor set was obtained from an adult in good health.

V and J are TRBV10-3 and TRBJ1-1; weak D call: TRBD1 (5 bases). The CDR3 has 13 amino acids. The V end was cut by 10 bases, the J end by 4 bases, with 16 bases between. The V gene's germline CDR1 is ENHRY and CDR2 SYGVKD. This CDR3 reads CATRGREVTEAFF. For the CDR3, the DNA is TGTGCCACGCGAGGCAGGGAAGTCACTGAAGCTTTCTTT.

The rearrangement links TRBV5-4 to TRBJ1-2; 7 positions agree with TRBD1. The V gene end was trimmed by 4 bases and the J gene end by 2 bases; junction bases not matched to a gene: 11. This CDR3 spans 16 amino acids. CDR1 and CDR2 from the germline V gene are SGHNT and YYREEE (reference sequence). The CDR3: CASSDAGRGANYGYTF. The CDR3, as DNA: TGTGCCAGCAGCGACGCAGGCAGGGGGGCAAACTATGGCTACACCTTC.

The rearrangement uses TRBV28 and TRBJ1-6; 7 bases map to TRBD1. Germline V gives CDR1 MDHEN, CDR2 SYDVKM. V dropped 2 bases and J dropped 9; count of bases not matched to a gene: 4. The CDR3 covers 14 residues. This chain's CDR3 is CASSLVQGGSPLHF. CDR3 bases: TGTGCCAGCAGTTTAGTCCAGGGGGGTTCACCCCTCCACTTT.

The V and J genes are TRBV7-2 and TRBJ1-4; D unclear. V shed 5 bases and J shed 0 bases, with 19 bases lying between them. The CDR3 runs to 18 residues. Germline CDR1 is SGHTA and CDR2 is FQGNSA. The DNA of the CDR3 is TGTGCCAGCAGCCCCACCGTCGGGCACCGGGCAACTAATGAAAAACTGTTTTTT. It yields the protein CASSPTVGHRATNEKLFF.

This clone was detected once. V and J are TRBV10-1 and TRBJ1-1, with a possible D match to TRBD1 (6 bases). The CDR3 has 14 amino acids. Germline values: CDR1 WNHNN, CDR2 SYGVQD (reference sequence). The V and J ends lost 2 bases and 5 bases respectively, with 12 bases between them. CDR3 DNA: TGCGCCAGCAGTGAGCGCCCAGGGGAGACTGAAGCTTTCTTT. Its protein product is CASSERPGETEAFF.